This T cell receptor (beta chain) was obtained from a study of T cell clones after liver transplantation. CDR1 is MNHNS, CDR2 SASEGT, per germline. The CDR3 runs 13 residues. The V end was cut by 6 bases, the J end by 10 bases, with 16 bases between. The repertoire was sequenced with immunoSEQ multiplex PCR; TCRdb's copy has only in-frame clones and lacks some. There are 20,000 to 30,000 clones in the sample; roughly 69% occur only once, and approximately 3% lies in the top ten. Source: CD4+ T cells from blood, taken before liver transplant. The chain has TRBV6-1 and TRBJ2-1, with D perhaps TRBD1 or TRBD2 (5 bases each). This clonotype originated in a human donor who received a liver transplant. The CDR3 region has the DNA TGTGCCAGCAGACACTCCAGAAGGGACGAGCAGTTCTTC. Translating gives CASRHSRRDEQFF.